Listed here is a single TCR beta chain. Antigen specificity is unknown. The record originates from a study of T cells expressing NK-cell markers. Study-wide background: Sequencing of TCR beta repertoires drew on sorted CD3+CD56+NKG2C+, CD3+CD56+NKG2C- and CD3+CD56-NKG2C+ T cells. Most of the eight sequenced donors were classified as HCMV-seropositive, and one was classified as seronegative. General study findings and limits: Four of the donors also had these clonotypes leading their CD3+CD56-NKG2C+ fraction.

In germline, CDR1 is MNHNS, CDR2 SASEGT. This CDR3 has 14 amino acids. TCRdb reanalyzed the 5' RACE reads, giving one entry per CDR3 protein sequence and no DNA. In total, the table holds about 460,000 distinct CDR3 sequences. The sample was blood T cells: a sorted CD56 or NKG2C T cell subset, CD4+ or CD8+ T cells, or bulk PBMC T cells (not recorded which). V gene TRBV6-1 combines with J gene TRBJ2-2; the D call of TRBD2 rests on TCRdb alone, since no DNA is present to check it. The TCR sequence derives from a woman aged 45-65 years in good health. This chain's CDR3 is CASSEGVGTGELFF.